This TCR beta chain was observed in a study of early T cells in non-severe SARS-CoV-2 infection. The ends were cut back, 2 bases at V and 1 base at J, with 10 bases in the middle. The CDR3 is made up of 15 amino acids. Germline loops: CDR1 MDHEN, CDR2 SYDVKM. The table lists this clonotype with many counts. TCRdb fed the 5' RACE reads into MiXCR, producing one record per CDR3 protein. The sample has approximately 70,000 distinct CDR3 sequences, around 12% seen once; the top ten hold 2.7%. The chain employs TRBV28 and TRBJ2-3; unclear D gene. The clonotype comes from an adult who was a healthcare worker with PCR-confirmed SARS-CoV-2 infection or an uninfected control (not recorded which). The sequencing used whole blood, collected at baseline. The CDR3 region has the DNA TGTGCCAGCAGTTTACCCCAATCAGGCACAGATACGCAGTATTTT. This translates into CASSLPQSGTDTQYF.